A single sample gave rise to the 26 T cell receptor beta chains below, sequenced in a study of identical twins. Using its own MiXCR run on the 5' RACE reads, TCRdb lists one record per CDR3 protein. In the table there are approximately 530,000 distinct CDR3 sequences, about 22% of which are singletons. The data were also submitted as part of a second study, on yellow fever vaccine responses in identical twins.

Sequencing was performed on CD4+ T cells sorted from blood. The origin of the receptors is a woman between 18 and 29 years old in good health.

This clonotype has at least ten counts. This sequence joins TRBV7-2 and TRBJ2-2, with 10 bases fitting TRBD1. With V trimmed by 5 bases and J by 4 bases, 1 base remained unmatched. The germline V gene has CDR1 SGHTA and CDR2 FQGNSA. CDR3 length: 14 amino acids. CDR3 sequence reads: CASSRDRGTGELFF. CDR3 nucleotide sequence: TGTGCCAGCAGCCGGGACAGGGGCACCGGGGAGCTGTTTTTT.

This clonotype was seen only a few times. The chain combines TRBV5-1 with TRBJ2-2; the D gene is possibly TRBD1 (5 bases). Germline assignment: CDR1 SGHRS and CDR2 YFSETQ. Trimming left V 5 bases short and J 0 bases short, with 8 bases between. The CDR3 has 14 amino acids. The chain's CDR3 is CASRSDTNTGELFF. The DNA for the CDR3 is TGCGCCAGCAGATCGGACACGAACACCGGGGAGCTGTTTTTT.

The chain carries TRBV11-1 and TRBJ2-3; D remains ambiguous. Germline lookup yields CDR1 SGHAT and CDR2 FQDESV (reference sequence). The CDR3 is 17 amino acids. V dropped 4 bases and J dropped 1 base, with 18 bases sitting between them. This CDR3 is CASSSISKTARTDTQYF. The CDR3 bases are TGTGCCAGCAGCTCCATAAGTAAGACTGCCCGCACAGATACGCAGTATTTT.

This rearrangement joins TRBV2 to TRBJ1-2; 10 positions agree with TRBD1. CDR1 is SNHLY, CDR2 FYNNEI, per germline. V lost 5 bases and J lost 6; bases outside the gene matches: 12. CDR3 length: 16 residues. The CDR3 sequence: CASSPAPGQGFHGYTF. The CDR3 bases are TGTGCCAGCAGTCCCGCCCCGGGACAGGGGTTTCATGGCTACACCTTC.

This clonotype was picked up a small number of times. The CDR3 loop reads CASSLEGRQNFF. The CDR3 DNA sequence: TGTGCCAGCAGCTTAGAGGGCCGGCAAAACTTCTTT. The rearrangement links TRBV7-9 to TRBJ1-1; the D is unclear. Germline assignment: CDR1 SEHNR and CDR2 FQNEAQ (reference sequence). Trimming stripped 1 base from V and 14 bases from J, with 14 bases between. This CDR3 comprises 12 residues.

This sequence joins TRBV20-1 and TRBJ2-7, with D tentatively TRBD1 (5 bases). V was clipped by 6 bases and J by 3 bases, with 12 bases between them. Germline CDR1 DFQATT, CDR2 SNEGSKA (reference sequence). The CDR3 runs 12 residues. DNA of the CDR3: TGCAGTGCAAATGGGGCTTTCTACGAGCAGTACTTC. As protein: CSANGAFYEQYF.

The V and J genes are TRBV20-1 and TRBJ2-7, with TRBD2 matching 8 bases. The CDR3 contains 14 residues. V shed 5 bases and J 6 bases; nucleotides not matched to a gene: 12. Germline V gives CDR1 DFQATT, CDR2 SNEGSKA (reference sequence). The CDR3: CSAQPGGPSGEQYV. The DNA for the CDR3 is TGCAGTGCTCAGCCGGGGGGGCCCTCTGGCGAGCAGTACGTC.

This clonotype appeared a few times. The chain is built from TRBV9 and TRBJ2-1; TRBD2 might be the D (5 bases). The germline V and J ends were trimmed by 0 bases and 6 bases, with 7 bases remaining between them. Germline V gene lookup returns CDR1 SGDLS and CDR2 YYNGEE. This CDR3 has 13 amino acids. As DNA, the CDR3 is TGTGCCAGCAGCGTAGCGGGGAGCAATGAGCAGTTCTTC. Encoded protein: CASSVAGSNEQFF.

There are a few counts of this clonotype. The V call is TRBV5-1, the J call TRBJ1-2; the D gene is possibly TRBD1 (6 bases). The CDR3 spans 14 residues. Germline V gene sequence: CDR1 SGHRS, CDR2 YFSETQ. Between the trimmed V and J ends, which lost 4 bases and 4 bases, there was a span of 14 bases. Here the CDR3 reads CASSLDGGVYGYTF. The CDR3 DNA follows: TGCGCCAGCAGCCTGGACGGGGGCGTCTATGGCTACACCTTC.

The gene calls are TRBV4-1 and TRBJ2-5, with D perhaps matching TRBD1 or TRBD2 (6 bases each). The CDR3 is 15 amino acids. The germline CDR1 and CDR2 sequences are MGHRA and YSYEKL. V was shortened by 0 bases and J by 5 bases, with 13 bases between the two germline ends. In DNA, the CDR3 is TGCGCCAGCAGCCAAGATCAGGGGAGGCGGGAGACCCAGTACTTC. As protein: CASSQDQGRRETQYF.

This clonotype showed up just a few times. This chain uses TRBV12-3 or TRBV12-4 with TRBJ1-4; D is undetermined. This CDR3 region has 14 residues. Trimming stripped 8 bases from V and 2 bases from J, with 12 bases between. This CDR3 reads CASAPGGTNEKLFF. CDR3 in DNA: TGTGCCAGCGCCCCAGGAGGGACTAATGAAAAACTGTTTTTT.

This clonotype was detected only a few times. CDR3 bases: TGCAGCGTTGAAGGGGGAGGTCCAGAGACCCAGTACTTC. Translated, it gives CSVEGGGPETQYF. The chain couples TRBV29-1 to TRBJ2-5; possible D gene TRBD2, 6 bases. The CDR3 covers 13 residues. Between the trimmed V and J ends, which lost 1 base and 4 bases, there was a span of 10 bases. CDR1 is SQVTM, CDR2 ANQGSEA, per germline.

This clonotype was seen a few times. The V and J genes are TRBV19 and TRBJ2-7; tentatively, D is TRBD1 (6 bases). The CDR3 length is 17 residues. Trimming left V 1 base short and J 1 base short, with 17 bases between. The germline CDR1 and CDR2 sequences are LNHDA and SQIVND (reference sequence). CDR3: CASSIGTGQFPSYEQYF. In nucleotides, the CDR3 is TGTGCCAGTAGTATAGGTACAGGGCAATTTCCTTCCTACGAGCAGTACTTC.

The sample holds a few counts of this clonotype. The chain employs TRBV2 and TRBJ2-2, with unresolved D. CDR1 is SNHLY and CDR2 is FYNNEI in the germline V gene. The CDR3 loop spans 13 amino acids. V gave up 6 bases and J gave up 7 bases, with 12 bases separating them. The DNA of the CDR3 is TGTGCCAGCAGCGCTGACAAAGGCGGGGAGCTGTTTTTT. It specifies CASSADKGGELFF.

This clonotype was found many times. The junction does not match germline at one end; this may be a read error. This chain uses TRBV5-1 with TRBJ1-1, with D possibly matching TRBD1 (6 bases). CDR3 size: 11 residues. CDR1 SGHRS and CDR2 YFSETQ come from the germline V gene. For the CDR3, the DNA is TGTGCCAGCAGGGGGAACACTGAAGCTTTCTTT. Translating gives CASRGNTEAFF. The entire variable domain, with the rest obtained from reference TRBV5-1 and TRBJ1-1, is as follows: KAGVTQTPRYLIKTRGQQVTLSCSPISGHRSVSWYQQTPGQGLQFLFEYFSETQRNKGNFPGRFSGRQFSNSRSEMNVSTLELGDSALYLCASRGNTEAFFGQGTRLTVV.

The genes are TRBV7-6 and TRBJ2-7; TRBD1 is a possible D gene (5 bases). The CDR3 is 15 residues long. Trimming took 0 bases from V and 0 from J, leaving 9 bases between them. The germline CDR1 and CDR2 sequences are SGHVS and FNYEAQ. CDR3 in DNA: TGTGCCAGCAGCTTAGCGGACACGAGCTCCTACGAGCAGTACTTC. It codes for CASSLADTSSYEQYF.

The J gene is TRBJ2-1, the V gene TRBV2; 13 bases match TRBD2. Germline trimming cut 7 bases from V and 7 bases from J; bases unmatched to any gene: 10. This CDR3 region has 16 residues. CDR1 is SNHLY, CDR2 FYNNEI, per germline. The CDR3 protein is CASNQNPGLAGNEQFF. CDR3 in DNA: TGTGCCAGCAACCAAAACCCGGGACTAGCGGGAAATGAGCAGTTCTTC.

The V and J genes are TRBV15 and TRBJ2-4; 10 bases map to TRBD1. Per germline, CDR1 LNHNV and CDR2 YYDKDF (reference sequence). Trimming removed 0 bases from V and 3 bases from J; junction bases left unmatched: 2. The CDR3 spans 16 residues. The CDR3 spells CATSREGTGVKNIQYF. The CDR3, as DNA: TGTGCCACCAGCAGAGAGGGGACAGGGGTCAAAAACATTCAGTACTTC.

The chain joins TRBV3-1 to TRBJ2-7; D gene uncertain. V was cut by 1 base and J by 2 bases, with 9 bases left in between. CDR3 length: 14 amino acids. The germline CDR1 and CDR2 sequences are LGHDT and YNNKEL (reference sequence). The CDR3: CASSQGAYTYEQYF. In DNA, the CDR3 is TGTGCCAGCAGCCAAGGTGCCTACACCTACGAGCAGTACTTC.

Only one count was recorded for this clonotype. The chain is built from TRBV5-1 and TRBJ2-7; D is undetermined. Trimming shortened V by 2 bases and J by 0 bases, and 6 bases separated the two germline ends. This CDR3 comprises 13 residues. Germline V gives CDR1 SGHRS, CDR2 YFSETQ. The CDR3 DNA sequence: TGCGCCAGCAGCTTTCAATTCTCCTACGAGCAGTACTTC. This translates into CASSFQFSYEQYF.

This chain uses TRBV24-1 with TRBJ1-6; 11 bases align to TRBD1. This CDR3 region has 16 residues. The germline gives CDR1 KGHDR, CDR2 SFDVKD. Germline trimming cut 5 bases from V and 6 bases from J; bases unmatched to any gene: 5. CDR3 sequence: CATSAGDRGSNSPLHF. DNA for the CDR3: TGTGCCACCAGTGCCGGGGACAGGGGGTCTAATTCACCCCTCCACTTT.

This sequence joins TRBV6-1 and TRBJ2-2, with 7 bases aligning to TRBD1. V gave up 5 bases and J gave up 3 bases; unmatched junction bases: 9. The CDR3 totals 16 residues. Germline V gene sequence: CDR1 MNHNS, CDR2 SASEGT. CDR3 in DNA: TGTGCCAGCAGTCGCCGACAGGGATGGGACACCGGGGAGCTGTTTTTT. Translating gives CASSRRQGWDTGELFF.

V gene TRBV7-3 combines with J gene TRBJ2-1, with a possible D match to TRBD1 (6 bases). The V gene's germline CDR1 is SGHTA and CDR2 FQGTGA. Trimming pared 6 bases from V and 0 bases from J, leaving 15 bases between. The length of the CDR3 is 16 residues. CDR3 loop: CASRRQVGSSYNEQFF. CDR3 in DNA: TGTGCCAGCAGGAGACAGGTTGGGAGCTCCTACAATGAGCAGTTCTTC.

This clonotype was seen ten or more times. This chain links TRBV7-2 with TRBJ2-2, with a tentative D call TRBD1 (5 bases). Trimming pared 6 bases from V and 1 base from J, leaving 12 bases between. Germline loops: CDR1 SGHTA, CDR2 FQGNSA. The CDR3 runs to 15 residues. The CDR3 is CASRRTRMNTGELFF. The CDR3 DNA reads as TGTGCCAGCAGACGGACAAGGATGAACACCGGGGAGCTGTTTTTT. Full variable domain (remainder filled in from reference TRBV7-2 and TRBJ2-2): GAGVSQSPSNKVTEKGKDVELRCDPISGHTALYWYRQSLGQGLEFLIYFQGNSAPDKSGLPSDRFSAERTGGSVSTLTIQRTQQEDSAVYLCASRRTRMNTGELFFGEGSRLTVL.

The chain joins TRBV4-1 to TRBJ2-1; 7 bases map to TRBD2. Germline assignment: CDR1 MGHRA and CDR2 YSYEKL. J was trimmed by 5 bases and V by 2 bases; bases with no gene match: 6. The CDR3 consists of 15 residues. The CDR3 nucleotides are TGCGCCAGCAGCCAACCTCTAGCGGCTCACAATGAGCAGTTCTTC. Translation gives CASSQPLAAHNEQFF.

The rearrangement links TRBV2 to TRBJ2-2; D is unclear. The CDR3 runs to 14 residues. V lost 7 bases to trimming and J lost 2 bases, with 11 bases between them. Germline V CDR1 and CDR2: SNHLY, FYNNEI. The CDR3 bases are TGTGCCAGCAAATTCATCGCAAACACCGGGGAGCTGTTTTTT. Translation: CASKFIANTGELFF.